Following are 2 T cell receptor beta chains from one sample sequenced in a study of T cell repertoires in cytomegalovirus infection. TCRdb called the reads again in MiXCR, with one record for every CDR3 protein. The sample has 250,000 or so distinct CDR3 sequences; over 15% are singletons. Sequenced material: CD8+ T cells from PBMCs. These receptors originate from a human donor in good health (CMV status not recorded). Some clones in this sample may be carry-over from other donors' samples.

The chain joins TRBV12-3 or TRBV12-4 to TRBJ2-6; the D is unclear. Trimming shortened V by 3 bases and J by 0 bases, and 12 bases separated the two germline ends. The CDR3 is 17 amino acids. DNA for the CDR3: TGTGCCAGCAGTTTGGTGACGAGGTTCTCTGGGGCCAACGTCCTGACTTTC. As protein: CASSLVTRFSGANVLTF.

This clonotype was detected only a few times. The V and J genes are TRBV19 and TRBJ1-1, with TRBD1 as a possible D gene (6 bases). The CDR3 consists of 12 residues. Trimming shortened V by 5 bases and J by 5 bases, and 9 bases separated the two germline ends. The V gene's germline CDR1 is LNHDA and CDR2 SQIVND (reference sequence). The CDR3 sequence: CASSQGRTEAFF. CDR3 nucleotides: TGTGCCAGTAGTCAGGGGCGGACTGAAGCTTTCTTT.